This TCR beta chain was recorded in a study of HIV-infected patients and healthy controls. Ten or more counts support this clonotype. cDNA was made from 500 ng RNA using alpha and beta constant primers. Alpha and beta chain libraries were made separately by chain-specific third strand synthesis with multiplexing indices. TCRdb itself ran the 5' RACE reads through MiXCR, one entry per CDR3 protein. Seen here are approximately 5,400 distinct CDR3 sequences, under 25% observed once, and the top ten hold more than 20%. There are 14 residues in the CDR3. V dropped 5 bases and J dropped 4; count of bases not matched to a gene: 8. The repertoire came from unfractionated whole blood and reflected all unsorted peripheral T cells.

The chain joins TRBV12-3 or TRBV12-4 to TRBJ2-7; 7 bases align to TRBD1. This specimen consisted of blood, obtained before antiretroviral therapy. The sequence derives from an adult with HIV infection. The CDR3 loop reads CASSKRGQLYEQYF. The CDR3 DNA sequence: TGTGCCAGCAGTAAAAGGGGACAGCTGTACGAGCAGTACTTC.